These 24 T cell receptor beta chains were sequenced from one sample in a study of blood T cells in healthy people across ages. Sample-barcoded 5' priming and a J-beta primer mix drove a second PCR of 7 to 11 cycles. TCRdb ran MiXCR on the 5' RACE reads and lists one entry per CDR3 protein. The data contain about 800,000 distinct CDR3 sequences, around 25% of them singletons. These sequences were also reported in another study, on T cells of mothers and their children.

The specimen sequenced was blood. Every receptor here comes from a boy younger than 18 in good health.

V is TRBV6-1 and J is TRBJ2-7; 8 nucleotides match TRBD2. Trimming removed 10 bases from V and 5 bases from J; junction bases left unmatched: 10. The V gene's germline CDR1 is MNHNS and CDR2 SASEGT. The CDR3 runs 13 residues. The chain's CDR3 is CANAATSVHEQYF. DNA for the CDR3: TGTGCCAATGCCGCGACTAGCGTTCACGAGCAGTACTTC.

With regard to this clonotype: A junction end diverges from the germline sequence, so it may reflect a read error. J is TRBJ2-5 and V is TRBV5-4; 7 positions match TRBD2. The CDR3 covers 12 residues. Germline V gene lookup returns CDR1 SGHNT and CDR2 YYREEE (reference sequence). In nucleotides, the CDR3 is TGTGCCGGCAGCTGGGGAGGGGAGACCCAGTACTTC. Translated, it gives CAGSWGGETQYF. The complete variable domain, with remaining parts taken from reference TRBV5-4 and TRBJ2-5, reads ETGVTQSPTHLIKTRGQQVTLRCSSQSGHNTVSWYQQALGQGPQFIFQYYREEENGRGNFPPRFSGLQFPNYSSELNVNALELDDSALYLCAGSWGGETQYFGPGTRLLVL.

The chain couples TRBV14 to TRBJ2-3; perhaps TRBD1 as D (5 bases). Germline assignment: CDR1 SGHDN and CDR2 FVKESK. The CDR3 loop spans 17 amino acids. V lost 4 bases to trimming and J lost 1 base, with 18 bases between them. The CDR3 DNA reads as TGTGCCAGCAGCCTCCAAAGGGGCTACCGCGGCACAGATACGCAGTATTTT. Residues: CASSLQRGYRGTDTQYF.

The rearrangement links TRBV20-1 to TRBJ2-5; D might be TRBD1 (5 bases). The tail of the sequence fits TRBJ2-1 better, so the J call may be wrong. Germline V gene data show CDR1 as DFQATT and CDR2 as SNEGSKA (reference sequence). The CDR3 has 16 residues. CDR3 nucleotide sequence: TGCAGTGCTAGAGGCCCCCAGGGTGGTAGTAAGCCTGAGCAGTTCTTC. This encodes CSARGPQGGSKPEQFF.

The chain links TRBV10-3 to TRBJ2-7; a possible D gene is TRBD2 (7 bases). The germline V and J ends were trimmed by 0 bases and 6 bases, with 18 bases remaining between them. Germline loops: CDR1 ENHRY, CDR2 SYGVKD. The CDR3 loop spans 16 amino acids. The CDR3 nucleotides read TGTGCCATCAGTGAGTCGACGAGGGGGGGGGAAGCCGAGCAGTACTTC. Translation: CAISESTRGGEAEQYF.

The genes are TRBV30 and TRBJ2-7; D is undetermined. Germline assignment: CDR1 GTSNPN and CDR2 SVGIG (reference sequence). The CDR3 spans 14 residues. V lost 0 bases to trimming and J lost 0 bases, with 9 bases between them. CDR3 nucleotide sequence: TGTGCCTGGAGTGTGGCCTCCAACTCCTACGAGCAGTACTTC. It is translated as CAWSVASNSYEQYF.

This rearrangement joins TRBV27 to TRBJ2-3; no definite D call. This CDR3 is 14 amino acids long. V shed 9 bases and J shed 3 bases, with 16 bases lying between them. Germline values: CDR1 MNHEY, CDR2 SMNVEV (reference sequence). The CDR3, as DNA: TGTGCCAGGACTGGGAAAGAACTAACAGATACGCAGTATTTT. Translation: CARTGKELTDTQYF.

The chain joins TRBV29-1 to TRBJ2-5; D assignment may be TRBD1 or TRBD2 (5 bases each). The end of the DNA fits TRBJ2-7 better, so the J call may be wrong. CDR1 SQVTM and CDR2 ANQGSEA come from the germline V gene. This CDR3 region has 12 residues. CDR3 nucleotides: TGCAGCGTTGAATCCAGGGAGTACGAGCAGTACTTC. Protein: CSVESREYEQYF.

The V gene is TRBV2, the J gene TRBJ2-7; D is possibly TRBD1 or TRBD2 (5 bases each). Germline CDR1 reads SNHLY; CDR2 reads FYNNEI. The CDR3 sequence is 15 residues long. The ends were cut back, 3 bases at V and 0 bases at J, with 12 bases in the middle. The CDR3 nucleotides are TGTGCCAGCAGTGAGGAGCGGACATTCTCCTACGAGCAGTACTTC. Translating it yields CASSEERTFSYEQYF.

At least ten counts were recorded for this clonotype. Here the CDR3 DNA reads TGTGCCAGCAGTCCCCCGGGACACCAAGAGACCCAGTACTTC. Its protein product is CASSPPGHQETQYF. This rearrangement joins TRBV28 to TRBJ2-5; tentatively, D is TRBD1 or TRBD2 (5 bases each). The CDR3 contains 14 residues. V lost 5 bases, J lost 0 bases, and 10 bases lay in between. Germline assignment: CDR1 MDHEN and CDR2 SYDVKM.

The CDR3 reads CASSTRKSNTEAFF. Written as DNA, the CDR3 is TGTGCCAGCAGCACCAGGAAGAGCAACACTGAAGCTTTCTTT. The V call is TRBV5-4, the J call TRBJ1-1; D is unclear. The CDR3 loop spans 14 amino acids. Trimming removed 4 bases at V and 2 bases at J, with 12 bases between. Germline V lookup: CDR1 SGHNT, CDR2 YYREEE (reference sequence). Filled out from reference TRBV5-4 and TRBJ1-1, the complete variable domain reads ETGVTQSPTHLIKTRGQQVTLRCSSQSGHNTVSWYQQALGQGPQFIFQYYREEENGRGNFPPRFSGLQFPNYSSELNVNALELDDSALYLCASSTRKSNTEAFFGQGTRLTVV.

The chain carries TRBV5-1 and TRBJ1-1, with 7 bases fitting TRBD1. CDR1 and CDR2 from the germline V gene are SGHRS and YFSETQ. V trimming: 0 bases; J trimming: 1 base; junction bases outside the gene matches: 6. The CDR3 spans 16 residues. The CDR3 loop reads CASSLETGLANTEAFF. For the CDR3, the DNA is TGCGCCAGCAGCTTGGAGACAGGGTTAGCGAACACTGAAGCTTTCTTT.

The table lists this clonotype with many counts. This chain links TRBV7-9 with TRBJ2-1; 9 bases line up with TRBD2. Per germline, CDR1 SEHNR and CDR2 FQNEAQ (reference sequence). The CDR3 covers 15 residues. V lost 3 bases and J lost 6; bases outside the gene matches: 6. CDR3 loop: CASSFTLAGGNEQFF. The CDR3 DNA sequence: TGTGCCAGCAGCTTTACACTAGCGGGTGGCAATGAGCAGTTCTTC. Using reference TRBV7-9 and TRBJ2-1 for the parts outside the CDR3, the full variable domain is DTGVSQNPRHKITKRGQNVTFRCDPISEHNRLYWYRQTLGQGPEFLTYFQNEAQLEKSRLLSDRFSAERPKGSFSTLEIQRTEQGDSAMYLCASSFTLAGGNEQFFGPGTRLTVL.

In its sample, this clonotype was seen a few times. This sequence joins TRBV5-1 and TRBJ1-2; TRBD1 is a possible D gene (6 bases). In germline, CDR1 is SGHRS, CDR2 YFSETQ. V lost 0 bases and J 4 bases, leaving 13 bases between the germline ends. This CDR3 is built from 15 residues. The CDR3 DNA reads TGCGCCAGCAGCTTGGAGGGACATTCTCTCTATGGCTACACCTTC. It is translated as CASSLEGHSLYGYTF.

V and J are TRBV6-2 or TRBV6-3 and TRBJ2-6; D is ambiguous. This CDR3 is 16 amino acids long. Germline CDR1 and CDR2: MNHEY and SVGEGT. Trimming cost V 0 bases and J 2 bases, with 8 bases left between them. CDR3 in DNA: TGTGCCAGCAGTTACTCGCCACGGGCTGGGGCCAACGTCCTGACTTTC. It translates to CASSYSPRAGANVLTF.

V and J are TRBV20-1 and TRBJ2-5; 8 nucleotides line up with TRBD1. CDR1 and CDR2 from the germline V gene are DFQATT and SNEGSKA (reference sequence). The J segment lost 4 bases and the V segment lost 4 bases, leaving 8 bases of the junction unmatched. The CDR3 runs to 14 residues. The CDR3 loop is CSANLGQVGETQYF. The CDR3 nucleotides are TGCAGTGCTAACTTGGGACAGGTGGGAGAGACCCAGTACTTC.

V is TRBV5-1 and J is TRBJ2-3, with 10 bases that match TRBD2. Germline CDR1 SGHRS, CDR2 YFSETQ. This CDR3 region has 15 residues. V dropped 2 bases and J dropped 5; count of bases not matched to a gene: 5. CDR3 amino acids: CASSLPSGSGDTQYF. CDR3 DNA sequence: TGCGCCAGCAGCTTACCTAGCGGGAGTGGAGATACGCAGTATTTT.

This clonotype has a handful of counts. The chain links TRBV4-3 to TRBJ2-3; no clear D. The CDR3 length is 15 residues. V was clipped by 0 bases and J by 5 bases, with 12 bases between them. CDR1 is LGHNA, CDR2 YSLEER, per germline. CDR3 DNA: TGCGCCAGCAGCCAAGACGAAGGCGCTTTAGATACGCAGTATTTT. Its protein product is CASSQDEGALDTQYF.

This clonotype was detected a few times. The chain carries TRBV7-9 and TRBJ2-1, with 11 nucleotides matching TRBD2. V dropped 0 bases and J dropped 2; count of bases not matched to a gene: 9. This CDR3 contains 19 residues. The germline V gene encodes CDR1 SEHNR and CDR2 FQNEAQ (reference sequence). The CDR3 protein is CASSLALRGLAGAYNEQFF. The CDR3 region has the DNA TGTGCCAGCAGCTTAGCTCTTCGAGGACTAGCGGGTGCCTACAATGAGCAGTTCTTC.

This clonotype was seen a handful of times. The rearrangement links TRBV5-6 to TRBJ2-1; D unclear. The germline CDR1 and CDR2 sequences are SGHDT and YYEEEE. The CDR3 covers 15 residues. The V gene lost 6 bases and the J gene lost 0 bases, with 13 bases spanning the gap. This CDR3 is CASNSLHSSYNEQFF. In DNA form, the CDR3 reads TGTGCCAGCAACTCGCTCCATAGCTCCTACAATGAGCAGTTCTTC.

The chain carries TRBV20-1 and TRBJ2-1; unclear D gene. The closer fit of TRBJ2-7 to the DNA end suggests the J call may be wrong. This CDR3 is built from 13 residues. Germline V gene data show CDR1 as DFQATT and CDR2 as SNEGSKA (reference sequence). CDR3 nucleotide sequence: TGCAGTGCTAGAACGGTCTCACTCTACGAGCAGTACTTC. Translated, it gives CSARTVSLYEQYF.

This clonotype has more than one count but fewer than ten. The J gene is TRBJ1-2, the V gene TRBV7-9; 7 bases align to TRBD1. V lost 5 bases and J lost 2; bases outside the gene matches: 8. This CDR3 comprises 15 residues. Germline V gives CDR1 SEHNR, CDR2 FQNEAQ (reference sequence). CDR3 bases: TGTGCCAGCAGCACAAATACAGGGGACAACTATGGCTACACCTTC. Translating gives CASSTNTGDNYGYTF.

This clonotype appeared a few times. The chain joins TRBV6-5 to TRBJ2-7; 7 bases are shared with TRBD1. Germline CDR1 reads MNHEY; CDR2 reads SVGAGI. The J segment lost 4 bases and the V segment lost 2 bases, leaving 11 bases of the junction unmatched. This CDR3 spans 16 amino acids. CDR3 loop: CASSYLTGTELYEQYF. The CDR3 DNA sequence: TGTGCCAGCAGTTACCTAACCGGGACAGAGCTTTACGAGCAGTACTTC.

This chain connects TRBV7-9 to TRBJ2-5; D is perhaps TRBD1 (8 bases). The J call may not be correct, given that the DNA end is closer to TRBJ2-1. Per the germline V gene, CDR1 is SEHNR and CDR2 is FQNEAQ (reference sequence). CDR3 length equals 17 residues. CDR3 coding DNA: TGTGCCAGCAGCAACGGGGGGACAGGCCCCTTGGGAAGTGAGCAGTTCTTC. It specifies CASSNGGTGPLGSEQFF.